The T cell receptor (beta chain) under discussion was sequenced for a study of OX40 agonist ivuxolimab in advanced cancers. The overall study: Mean age approximately 66 years, range about 20 to 79; about 85% male. Study-wide results and limits: By week 6 at 0.1 to 3.0 mg/kg, blood CD4+ and CD8+ T cells had expanded clonally. Partial responders dosed at 0.1-3.0 mg/kg displayed clonal expansion ranking among the lowest.

Cycle 7 day 1, cycle 4 day 1, and baseline were the timepoints at which blood was sampled. Produced via immunoSEQ multiplex PCR; TCRdb's table is partial and in-frame only. The sample consists of about 44,000 clones, roughly 89% of them appearing once. A remark on this clone: Its target is not known.

V was shortened by 4 bases and J by 0 bases, with 8 bases between the two germline ends. Germline CDR1 SNHLY, CDR2 FYNNEI. CDR3 size: 14 residues. The sample in question was CD4+ or CD8+ T cells sorted from blood, obtained in a trial of the OX40 agonist ivuxolimab. The sequence came from an adult with an advanced solid tumor such as melanoma, head and neck, liver or kidney cancer. The chain joins TRBV2 to TRBJ2-3; D remains unclear. CDR3 region: CASSGVGSTDTQYF. CDR3 nucleotide sequence: TGTGCCAGCAGTGGCGTGGGGAGCACAGATACGCAGTATTTT. The variable domain in full, with the rest retrieved from reference TRBV2 and TRBJ2-3, is EPEVTQTPSHQVTQMGQEVILRCVPISNHLYFYWYRQILGQKVEFLVSFYNNEISEKSEIFDDQFSVERPDGSNFTLKIRSTKLEDSAMYFCASSGVGSTDTQYFGPGTRLTVL.